This is a list of T cell receptor beta chains from one sample in a study of blood T cell repertoires in COVID-19. TCRdb keeps only in-frame clones here, not all; method: immunoSEQ multiplex PCR. The table shows some 110,000 clones, with 86% occurring only once. Source material: peripheral blood. Receptor source: a human donor in a cohort sampled during active COVID-19. CDR3s include the opening cysteine and the closing phenylalanine or tryptophan. Fields, in order: clone size, J gene, D gene, V gene, CDR3 DNA, CDR3 protein. A D gene is named only where the DNA matches it firmly. A clone size is listed for some rows: how often the clone was seen (once, few, many), or a class if it is expanded.

NA	TRBJ2-1	NA	TRBV20-1	TGCAGTGCTCCTCGTAGTGTGGAGCAGTTCTTC	CSAPRSVEQFF
NA	TRBJ2-7	NA	TRBV28	TGTGCCAGCAGTCTCCAGGGTAACGAGCAGTACTTC	CASSLQGNEQYF
NA	TRBJ1-1	NA	TRBV10-3	TGTGCCATCAGTGACAGCCTGGAACTAGGGGAAGCTTTCTTT	CAISDSLELGEAFF
NA	TRBJ2-5	TRBD2	TRBV7-2	TGTGCCAGCAGCTTAGCGTTAGCGGGAGCAGAGACCCAGTACTTC	CASSLALAGAETQYF
NA	TRBJ1-5	TRBD1	TRBV29-1	TGCAGCGTTGTAGGGACAGGGGGCAATCAGCCCCAGCATTTT	CSVVGTGGNQPQHF
NA	TRBJ2-5	TRBD1	TRBV19	TGTGCCAGTAGTGTGCCTCGGACAGGGGGCTTGGAGACCCAGTACTTC	CASSVPRTGGLETQYF
once	TRBJ1-5	NA	TRBV6-2/TRBV6-3	TGTGCCAGCAGTTACCGGGACACCCTCGGGCAGCCCCAGCATTTT	CASSYRDTLGQPQHF
NA	TRBJ1-3	NA	TRBV7-2	TGTGCCAGCAGCTTTACCGGGTTGGACTCTGGAAACACCATATATTTT	CASSFTGLDSGNTIYF
NA	TRBJ1-3	TRBD1	TRBV28	TGTGCCAGCAGTCCGCCGACAGGGCGAGGAAACACCATATATTTT	CASSPPTGRGNTIYF
NA	TRBJ2-4	TRBD1	TRBV5-1	TGCGCCAGCAGCCGGGACAGGGATAACAAAAACATTCAGTACTTC	CASSRDRDNKNIQYF
NA	TRBJ1-1	NA	TRBV12-3/TRBV12-4	TGTGCCACCAGGGAGGGTGCTGAAGCTTTCTTT	CATREGAEAFF
NA	TRBJ2-5	TRBD2	TRBV4-2	TGTGCCAGCAGCCAAGGACTAGCGGGATTGGGCCAAGAGACCCAGTACTTC	CASSQGLAGLGQETQYF
NA	TRBJ2-5	TRBD1	TRBV6-6	TGTGCCAGCTTTCCTGGGACAGGGGAAGAGACCCAGTACTTC	CASFPGTGEETQYF